These 8 T cell receptor beta chains originate from one sample sequenced in a study of lymphopenia after photon versus proton radiotherapy. Sequencing was performed with immunoSEQ multiplex PCR; in TCRdb, only in-frame clones are kept and a portion is missing. Seen here are 20,000 to 25,000 clones, around 90% observed once, and the top ten hold around 10%. The sequences come from peripheral blood, collected from a patient treated with proton-based radiotherapy. All receptors derive from a woman in her 70s with pancreatic cancer. Some clones in this sample may be carry-over from other donors' samples.

This chain joins TRBV5-1 and TRBJ1-3; D is ambiguous. This CDR3 is built from 13 residues. V was clipped by 5 bases and J by 0 bases, with 6 bases between them. CDR1 is SGHRS, CDR2 YFSETQ, per germline. The CDR3 loop reads CASSQDSGNTIYF. CDR3 bases: TGCGCCAGCAGTCAAGACTCTGGAAACACCATATATTTT.

The chain links TRBV7-9 to TRBJ1-1; D uncertain. CDR1 and CDR2 (germline): SEHNR, FQNEAQ (reference sequence). The CDR3 runs to 15 residues. Trimming shortened V by 1 base and J by 4 bases, and 13 bases separated the two germline ends. CDR3 DNA: TGTGCCAGCAGCTTAGGTGGGATTTCAGGCACTGAAGCTTTCTTT. Translating gives CASSLGGISGTEAFF.

CDR3 DNA sequence: TGTGCCAGCAGCTTACTCAGGGGGACTAATGAAAAACTGTTTTTT. As protein: CASSLLRGTNEKLFF. The chain couples TRBV7-8 to TRBJ1-4, with 7 nucleotides matching TRBD1. Looked up from germline, CDR1 is SGHVS and CDR2 is FQNEAQ. Trimming cost V 2 bases and J 2 bases; bases outside gene matches: 2. The CDR3 totals 15 residues.

The chain carries TRBV18 and TRBJ1-1; D not resolved. There are 15 residues in the CDR3. Trimming took 2 bases from V and 0 from J, leaving 10 bases between them. CDR1 KGHSH and CDR2 LQKENI come from the germline V gene. The CDR3 region is CASSPGNQMNTEAFF. The CDR3 nucleotides are TGTGCCAGCTCACCAGGGAACCAAATGAACACTGAAGCTTTCTTT.

The rearrangement links TRBV5-6 to TRBJ2-7; D unclear. The germline V gene encodes CDR1 SGHDT and CDR2 YYEEEE. The V end was cut by 0 bases, the J end by 5 bases, with 15 bases between. This CDR3 is 15 amino acids long. CDR3 nucleotide sequence: TGTGCCAGCAGCTTGGAGGCCGCTTACGTCGACGAGCAGTACTTC. Amino acids: CASSLEAAYVDEQYF. The full variable domain, completed using reference TRBV5-6 and TRBJ2-7, is DAGVTQSPTHLIKTRGQQVTLRCSPKSGHDTVSWYQQALGQGPQFIFQYYEEEERQRGNFPDRFSGHQFPNYSSELNVNALLLGDSALYLCASSLEAAYVDEQYFGPGTRLTVT.

V is TRBV4-3 and J is TRBJ1-1, with unresolved D. Germline CDR1 LGHNA, CDR2 YSLEER. The CDR3 is 14 amino acids. The germline V and J ends were trimmed by 5 bases and 1 base, with 11 bases remaining between them. This CDR3 is CASSKSPRNTEAFF. The CDR3, as DNA: TGCGCCAGCAGCAAAAGCCCGAGGAACACTGAAGCTTTCTTT.

The chain has TRBV27 and TRBJ2-7, with 9 positions matching TRBD1. The length of the CDR3 is 14 residues. Germline V gene sequence: CDR1 MNHEY, CDR2 SMNVEV (reference sequence). The junction had 6 bases not matched to a gene; V was cut back by 8 bases and J by 1 base. The CDR3 DNA is TGTGCCAGCGGGGCGGGGACAGGGTCCTACGAGCAGTACTTC. Its translation: CASGAGTGSYEQYF.

The chain joins TRBV29-1 to TRBJ2-7, with 9 bases aligning to TRBD2. The trim removed 6 bases at V and 3 bases at J, leaving 3 bases unmatched. Germline V CDR1 and CDR2: SQVTM, ANQGSEA. CDR3 size: 12 residues. The CDR3 sequence is CSVASGDYEQYF. The CDR3 DNA sequence: TGCAGCGTCGCTAGCGGGGACTACGAGCAGTACTTC.